The next 27 T cell receptor beta chains were all read from a single sample in a study of cytomegalovirus exposure and HLA in healthy donors. A multiplex PCR was run with 60 Vbeta primers and 13 Jbeta primers. TCRdb keeps only in-frame clones here, not all; method: immunoSEQ multiplex PCR. The table has some 190,000 clones, 78% seen once. The sample was PBMCs. The receptors come from a woman aged 25 to 39 in good health and CMV-seropositive.

The chain joins TRBV5-4 to TRBJ2-5; weak D call: TRBD1 (6 bases). V shed 0 bases and J shed 5 bases, with 14 bases lying between them. CDR3 size: 15 residues. CDR1 is SGHNT, CDR2 YYREEE, per germline (reference sequence). CDR3 coding DNA: TGTGCCAGCAGCTTGGGAAAAGGGGGACGGGAGACCCAGTACTTC. This gives the protein CASSLGKGGRETQYF.

The chain joins TRBV28 to TRBJ1-1; 8 nucleotides align to TRBD1. Germline-derived CDR1 and CDR2 are MDHEN and SYDVKM. Losses at the gene ends were 5 bases for V and 0 bases for J; bases not matched to a gene: 8. The CDR3 covers 16 residues. The CDR3 here is CASSLMGQELNTEAFF. CDR3 in DNA: TGTGCCAGCAGTCTCATGGGACAGGAGCTGAACACTGAAGCTTTCTTT.

The CDR3 is CASSTSGIQETQYF. In DNA form, the CDR3 reads TGTGCCAGCAGCACTTCGGGTATTCAAGAGACCCAGTACTTC. This chain connects TRBV28 to TRBJ2-5, with unresolved D. The V end was cut by 6 bases, the J end by 2 bases, with 13 bases between. The CDR3 has 14 residues. Germline CDR1 MDHEN, CDR2 SYDVKM.

This clone has only a few counts. The V gene is TRBV28, the J gene TRBJ2-5, with TRBD1 identical over 8 bases. With V trimmed by 5 bases and J by 5 bases, 7 bases remained unmatched. The CDR3 length is 14 residues. Germline V gene data show CDR1 as MDHEN and CDR2 as SYDVKM. The DNA of the CDR3 is TGTGCCAGCAGTAACTCCAGGGGGCTCGAGACCCAGTACTTC. This sequence encodes CASSNSRGLETQYF.

In DNA, the CDR3 is TGTGCCAGCAGTTACGGTCCCGCAAGCCCTGAAAAACTGTTTTTT. This codes for CASSYGPASPEKLFF. The chain has TRBV6-5 and TRBJ1-4; D is undetermined. The CDR3 is 15 residues long. Germline V lookup: CDR1 MNHEY, CDR2 SVGAGI. The V end was cut by 2 bases, the J end by 7 bases, with 14 bases between.

The chain links TRBV6-5 to TRBJ2-7; the match to TRBD2 covers 8 bases. The CDR3 has 13 amino acids. J gave up 4 bases and V 6 bases, and 5 bases lay outside the gene matches. The germline V gene encodes CDR1 MNHEY and CDR2 SVGAGI. The CDR3 DNA is TGTGCCAGCAGCCGGACTAGCCGATACGAGCAGTACTTC. This gives the protein CASSRTSRYEQYF.

The chain is built from TRBV5-5 and TRBJ1-2; TRBD1 is a possible D gene (6 bases). The CDR3 extends over 15 amino acids. CDR1 SGHKS and CDR2 YYEKEE come from the germline V gene (reference sequence). Trimming shortened V by 0 bases and J by 1 base, and 10 bases separated the two germline ends. In DNA, the CDR3 is TGTGCCAGCAGCTTGGCGGCAGGGGATAACTATGGCTACACCTTC. Translated, it gives CASSLAAGDNYGYTF.

This rearrangement joins TRBV21-1 to TRBJ2-7; TRBD1 is taken as the D call from the table, unchecked against the DNA. TRBV21-1 is a pseudogene segment. The CDR3 runs to 11 residues. The CDR3 DNA reads TGTGCCAGCAGCAACACCTACGAGCAGTACTTC. This sequence encodes CASSNTYEQYF.

The V call is TRBV5-4, the J call TRBJ1-3, with 8 bases that match TRBD1. The CDR3 sequence is 15 residues long. V lost 0 bases and J lost 4; bases outside the gene matches: 3. Per the germline V gene, CDR1 is SGHNT and CDR2 is YYREEE (reference sequence). The CDR3 region is CASSLAGGNGNTIYF. The CDR3 DNA reads TGTGCCAGCAGCTTGGCAGGGGGCAACGGAAACACCATATATTTT.

This chain connects TRBV28 to TRBJ2-7, with TRBD2 identical over 11 bases. V was clipped by 6 bases and J by 4 bases; unmatched bases: 2. CDR3 length: 13 residues. The germline gives CDR1 MDHEN, CDR2 SYDVKM. CDR3: CASSGLAGYEQYF. CDR3 in DNA: TGTGCCAGCAGCGGACTAGCGGGTTACGAGCAGTACTTC.

This clone appeared once. This chain links TRBV2 with TRBJ1-5; D unclear. The V end lost 3 bases, the J end lost 0 bases, and 9 bases lay between the germline ends. The germline CDR1 and CDR2 sequences are SNHLY and FYNNEI. The CDR3 consists of 15 residues. The CDR3 region has the DNA TGTGCCAGCAGTGACGGTGTTGTTAGCAATCAGCCCCAGCATTTT. The encoded protein is CASSDGVVSNQPQHF.

The J gene is TRBJ2-7, the V gene TRBV5-8; a weak D match, TRBD2 (6 bases). The CDR3 consists of 16 residues. V was cut by 4 bases and J by 1 base, with 18 bases left in between. Germline-derived CDR1 and CDR2 are SGHTS and YDEGEE. Here the CDR3 reads CASSRSRDLSSYEQYF. CDR3 nucleotide sequence: TGTGCCAGCAGCCGAAGCCGGGACTTATCATCCTACGAGCAGTACTTC.

The V gene is TRBV5-5, the J gene TRBJ2-6; tentative D call: TRBD1 (6 bases). The ends were cut back, 6 bases at V and 0 bases at J, with 13 bases in the middle. The CDR3 covers 16 residues. CDR1 is SGHKS and CDR2 is YYEKEE in the germline V gene (reference sequence). The CDR3 region has the DNA TGTGCCAGCAACCTGAACAGGGCCTCTGGGGCCAACGTCCTGACTTTC. Amino acids: CASNLNRASGANVLTF.

This clone has just a few counts. This sequence joins TRBV6-6 and TRBJ1-5, with a possible D match to TRBD1 (6 bases). The CDR3 is made up of 15 amino acids. The germline V gene has CDR1 MNHNY and CDR2 SVGAGI (reference sequence). V was cut by 4 bases and J by 6 bases, with 16 bases left in between. CDR3 nucleotide sequence: TGTGCCAGCAGTTCCGCACAGGGCGTTGGTCAGCCCCAGCATTTT. This encodes CASSSAQGVGQPQHF.

This clone occurred a few times. The gene calls are TRBV7-3 and TRBJ2-2; 7 positions agree with TRBD2. The CDR3 has 12 residues. Trimming took 5 bases from V and 8 from J; bases not matched to a gene: 2. Germline V CDR1 and CDR2: SGHTA, FQGTGA. The CDR3 bases are TGTGCCAGCAGCCTAGCGGTAGGGGAGCTGTTTTTT. Protein: CASSLAVGELFF. The full variable domain, completed using reference TRBV7-3 and TRBJ2-2, is GAGVSQTPSNKVTEKGKYVELRCDPISGHTALYWYRQSLGQGPEFLIYFQGTGAADDSGLPNDRFFAVRPEGSVSTLKIQRTERGDSAVYLCASSLAVGELFFGEGSRLTVL.

This clone was detected once. This sequence joins TRBV7-2 and TRBJ2-5; 12 bases align to TRBD2. CDR1 is SGHTA and CDR2 is FQGNSA in the germline V gene. This CDR3 contains 16 residues. After removal of 3 bases from V and 5 bases from J, the junction contained 7 bases not matched to a gene. CDR3 bases: TGTGCCAGCAGCTTCCTGACTAGCGGGGGCACGGAGACCCAGTACTTC. Amino acid sequence: CASSFLTSGGTETQYF. The whole variable domain, remainder taken from reference TRBV7-2 and TRBJ2-5, is GAGVSQSPSNKVTEKGKDVELRCDPISGHTALYWYRQSLGQGLEFLIYFQGNSAPDKSGLPSDRFSAERTGGSVSTLTIQRTQQEDSAVYLCASSFLTSGGTETQYFGPGTRLLVL.

The chain recombines TRBV6-5 with TRBJ2-1; 10 nucleotides agree with TRBD2. The junction had 6 bases not matched to a gene; V was cut back by 5 bases and J by 5 bases. Germline values: CDR1 MNHEY, CDR2 SVGAGI. The CDR3 spans 15 residues. The CDR3 region has the DNA TGTGCCAGCAGTGGAACTAGCGGGATTAACAATGAGCAGTTCTTC. It yields the protein CASSGTSGINNEQFF.

The chain is built from TRBV28 and TRBJ1-5, with D possibly being TRBD1 (6 bases). The CDR3 covers 12 residues. The germline gives CDR1 MDHEN, CDR2 SYDVKM. V was pared by 7 bases and J by 7 bases, with 11 bases between. Written as DNA, the CDR3 is TGTGCCAGCATGACAGGCCGGCAGCCCCAGCATTTT. Amino acid sequence: CASMTGRQPQHF.

CDR3 protein: CASGLGAGNSYNEQFF. Here the CDR3 DNA reads TGTGCTAGTGGTTTGGGGGCGGGGAACTCCTACAATGAGCAGTTCTTC. The V gene is TRBV12-5, the J gene TRBJ2-1; weak D call: TRBD2 (6 bases). Trimming took off 1 base at V and 0 bases at J, with 10 bases between the two ends. This CDR3 is 16 amino acids long. Germline loops: CDR1 LGHNT, CDR2 FRNRAP.

This chain's CDR3 is CAWSSENSNQPQHF. For the CDR3, the DNA is TGTGCCTGGAGTTCTGAGAATAGCAATCAGCCCCAGCATTTT. V usage is TRBV30 and J usage is TRBJ1-5; D is ambiguous. Trimming stripped 2 bases from V and 0 bases from J, with 8 bases between. CDR1 and CDR2 from the germline V gene are GTSNPN and SVGIG (reference sequence). The CDR3 is 14 residues long.

The chain is built from TRBV30 and TRBJ1-5; TRBD1 might be the D (6 bases). Germline V gene sequence: CDR1 GTSNPN, CDR2 SVGIG (reference sequence). Between the trimmed V and J ends, which lost 2 bases and 2 bases, there was a span of 19 bases. The CDR3 has 17 residues. CDR3 sequence (DNA): TGTGCCTGGAGTCGAGACCGAACACCAGGGGGCAATCAGCCCCAGCATTTT. It codes for CAWSRDRTPGGNQPQHF.

Many counts were recorded for this clone. This chain joins TRBV5-4 and TRBJ2-2; 10 bases agree with TRBD2. V was clipped by 0 bases and J by 7 bases; unmatched bases: 3. The germline gives CDR1 SGHNT, CDR2 YYREEE (reference sequence). The CDR3 sequence is 15 residues long. CDR3 sequence reads: CASSLGLAGGGELFF. CDR3 bases: TGTGCCAGCAGCTTGGGACTAGCGGGTGGCGGGGAGCTGTTTTTT.

DNA of the CDR3: TGTGCCAGCAGTGAACAAAAGGGACAGAATAATTCACCCCTCCACTTT. Translating gives CASSEQKGQNNSPLHF. The V and J genes are TRBV6-1 and TRBJ1-6, with 7 bases matching TRBD1. The CDR3 totals 16 residues. Germline CDR1 and CDR2: MNHNS and SASEGT. The V gene end was trimmed by 2 bases and the J gene end by 5 bases; junction bases not matched to a gene: 6.

The chain combines TRBV6-1 with TRBJ2-7, with 9 positions matching TRBD2. This CDR3 is built from 18 residues. Germline V gives CDR1 MNHNS, CDR2 SASEGT. V was pared by 1 base and J by 4 bases, with 14 bases of the junction left unmatched. The CDR3 here is CASSEVWGGLAGLYEQYF. CDR3 nucleotide sequence: TGTGCCAGCAGTGAAGTATGGGGAGGGCTAGCGGGATTGTACGAGCAGTACTTC.

The J gene is TRBJ1-1, the V gene TRBV19; D gene ambiguous. Germline-derived CDR1 and CDR2 are LNHDA and SQIVND (reference sequence). The V and J ends lost 7 bases and 1 base respectively, with 10 bases between them. The CDR3 is 13 residues long. The CDR3, as DNA: TGTGCCAGTAATCAAATCAGGAACACTGAAGCTTTCTTT. Its protein product is CASNQIRNTEAFF.

The chain joins TRBV19 to TRBJ1-2; no clear D. This CDR3 has 13 amino acids. Germline V CDR1 and CDR2: LNHDA, SQIVND (reference sequence). The germline V and J ends were trimmed by 4 bases and 7 bases, with 13 bases remaining between them. The CDR3 nucleotides are TGTGCCAGTAGTACCCTTCGGGGTGCTGGCTACACCTTC. Translation: CASSTLRGAGYTF. Filled out from reference TRBV19 and TRBJ1-2, the complete variable domain reads DGGITQSPKYLFRKEGQNVTLSCEQNLNHDAMYWYRQDPGQGLRLIYYSQIVNDFQKGDIAEGYSVSREKKESFPLTVTSAQKNPTAFYLCASSTLRGAGYTFGSGTRLTVV.

The chain carries TRBV5-1 and TRBJ2-5; the D gene is possibly TRBD2 (5 bases). CDR1 SGHRS and CDR2 YFSETQ come from the germline V gene. The CDR3 loop spans 15 amino acids. Trimming left V 0 bases short and J 5 bases short, with 14 bases between. The CDR3 here is CASSLVHIWRETQYF. The DNA of the CDR3 is TGCGCCAGCAGCTTGGTGCACATCTGGAGGGAGACCCAGTACTTC. The full variable domain, its missing parts supplied by reference TRBV5-1 and TRBJ2-5, is KAGVTQTPRYLIKTRGQQVTLSCSPISGHRSVSWYQQTPGQGLQFLFEYFSETQRNKGNFPGRFSGRQFSNSRSEMNVSTLELGDSALYLCASSLVHIWRETQYFGPGTRLLVL.